A selection of T cell receptor beta chains follows, all from one sample in a study of T cell changes during pregnancy in multiple sclerosis. Sequenced by immunoSEQ multiplex PCR; TCRdb stores in-frame clones only, minus some. The table includes roughly 37,000 clones, 92% detected once. Sequenced here: CD8+ T cells from peripheral blood mononuclear cells, sampled before pregnancy. All receptors derive from a female donor with multiple sclerosis, enrolled in a pregnancy study. CDR3s include the opening cysteine and the closing phenylalanine or tryptophan. D genes are given only for firm matches. The size field is filled for only some rows; it gives once, few, many or a size class.

abundance | j_gene | d_gene | v_gene | CDR3nt | CDR3aa
NA | TRBJ1-2 | NA | TRBV29-1 | TGCAGCGTTTACGGCCGGCGCAGGGTCGGCTATGGCTACACCTTC | CSVYGRRRVGYGYTF
NA | TRBJ2-7 | TRBD1 | TRBV7-9 | TGTGCCAGCAGCTTACAGGGGGCCTACGAGCAGTACTTC | CASSLQGAYEQYF
NA | TRBJ2-1 | TRBD1 | TRBV9 | TGTGCCAGCAGCGTAGATGCCAGGGGGCTTAATGAGCAGTTCTTC | CASSVDARGLNEQFF
NA | TRBJ1-1 | NA | TRBV4-1 | TGCGCCAGCAGCCAAGATCAGGGGTACACTGAAGCTTTCTTT | CASSQDQGYTEAFF
medium-sized | TRBJ2-1 | TRBD2 | TRBV9 | TGTGCCAGCAGCGTAAGCGGGGGGGCCTTTAATGAGCAGTTCTTC | CASSVSGGAFNEQFF
once | TRBJ2-3 | TRBD2 | TRBV9 | TGTGCCAGCAGCGGAACAGGTAGCGGGGACGAGGATACGCAGTATTTT | CASSGTGSGDEDTQYF
NA | TRBJ2-1 | TRBD2 | TRBV27 | TGTGCCAGCAGTTGGGGGGGGACCTACAATGAGCAGTTCTTC | CASSWGGTYNEQFF
NA | TRBJ2-1 | NA | TRBV27 | TGTGCCAGCGGGACTCTCAGGGCCAATGAGCAGTTCTTC | CASGTLRANEQFF
NA | TRBJ2-7 | NA | TRBV7-9 | TGTGCCAGCAGCGCGGTCCAGGGGCTCTCCTACGAGCAGTACTTC | CASSAVQGLSYEQYF
NA | TRBJ2-7 | TRBD1 | TRBV7-3 | TGTGCCAGCAGCTTAACGGGGGACAGGGGCTACGAGCAGTACTTC | CASSLTGDRGYEQYF
NA | TRBJ2-3 | TRBD2 | TRBV11-2 | TGTGCCAGCAGCTTAGATCCGGCGGGAGGGCCCTCAGATACGCAGTATTTT | CASSLDPAGGPSDTQYF
NA | TRBJ1-6 | NA | TRBV4-1 | TGCGCCAGCAGCCAAATAGATTCACCCCTCCACTTT | CASSQIDSPLHF
NA | TRBJ2-7 | TRBD1 | TRBV5-4 | TGTGCCAGCAGTTTAGTCGGACAGGGGGGCCACGAGCAGTACTTC | CASSLVGQGGHEQYF
NA | TRBJ1-1 | NA | TRBV18 | TGTGCCAGCTCACCAACAGGGAAGGGTGAAGCTTTCTTT | CASSPTGKGEAFF